A selection of T cell receptor beta chains follows, all from one sample in a study of blood T cell repertoires in COVID-19. Assay used: immunoSEQ multiplex PCR; TCRdb lists only in-frame clones, some missing. The sample shows 200,000 to 250,000 clones, 80% to 90% of them seen only once. The source material was PBMCs or T cells enriched from blood (not recorded which). The receptor set was obtained from a woman aged 40 to 50 who had been exposed to COVID-19. CDR3s include the opening cysteine and the closing phenylalanine or tryptophan. The order of the fields is D gene, J gene, V gene, clone size, CDR3 length, CDR3 protein, CDR3 DNA. D genes are given only for firm matches. Size values are once, few and many counts, or a class for expanded clones, and some rows have none.

.	TRBJ1-2	TRBV5-1	.	13	CASSLDQVGGYTF	TGCGCCAGCAGCTTGGACCAGGTTGGTGGCTACACCTTC
.	TRBJ2-2	TRBV2	.	11	CASSETGLVFF	TGTGCCAGCAGTGAAACCGGGTTGGTGTTTTTT
TRBD1	TRBJ1-3	TRBV13	.	19	CASSLARDRGRSSGNTIYF	TGTGCCAGCAGCTTGGCGCGGGACAGGGGACGTAGCTCTGGAAACACCATATATTTT
.	TRBJ2-2	TRBV3-1/TRBV3-2	.	16	CASSQDQGLNTGELFF	TGTGCCAGCAGCCAAGATCAGGGGTTAAACACCGGGGAGCTGTTTTTT
TRBD1	TRBJ1-3	TRBV6-6	few	18	CASSPETGDFFSGNTIYF	TGTGCCAGCAGTCCGGAAACAGGGGATTTCTTCTCTGGAAACACCATATATTTT
.	TRBJ2-7	TRBV29-1	.	10	CSVVEYEQYF	TGCAGCGTTGTTGAGTACGAGCAGTACTTC
TRBD1	TRBJ1-1	TRBV28	once	15	CASSNPGAGGTEAFF	TGTGCCAGCAGCAACCCTGGGGCAGGGGGGACTGAAGCTTTCTTT
TRBD2	TRBJ2-5	TRBV18	.	17	CASSPGTSGGFEETQYF	TGTGCCAGCTCACCAGGGACTAGCGGGGGGTTTGAAGAGACCCAGTACTTC
TRBD1	TRBJ1-2	TRBV5-4	.	18	CASSLEGGTGGRVGGYTF	TGTGCCAGCAGCTTGGAGGGCGGGACAGGGGGCCGCGTGGGGGGCTACACCTTC
TRBD1	TRBJ1-2	TRBV4-3	.	15	CASSQEVETGLGYTF	TGCGCCAGCAGCCAAGAAGTTGAGACAGGGCTTGGCTACACCTTC
.	TRBJ2-3	TRBV6-1	.	15	CASSEAGTGTDTQYF	TGTGCCAGCAGTGAAGCCGGGACTGGCACAGATACGCAGTATTTT
TRBD2	TRBJ2-1	TRBV11-1	once	14	CASSLDGGSIGQFF	TGTGCCAGCAGCTTAGACGGGGGGAGTATAGGACAGTTCTTC
.	TRBJ1-1	TRBV19	.	12	CASTKDGGGAFF	TGTGCCAGTACTAAGGACGGCGGAGGAGCTTTCTTT
.	TRBJ2-7	TRBV3-1/TRBV3-2	.	14	CASSHLYQVHEQYF	TGTGCCAGCAGCCACCTGTACCAGGTCCACGAGCAGTACTTC
.	TRBJ1-1	TRBV10-3	.	17	CAISEPTGGLVNTEAFF	TGTGCCATCAGTGAGCCGACAGGCGGACTAGTCAACACTGAAGCTTTCTTT
.	TRBJ2-2	TRBV5-4	.	18	CASSLDRSYGANTGELFF	TGTGCCAGCAGCTTGGATCGAAGCTACGGAGCGAACACCGGGGAGCTGTTTTTT
TRBD1	TRBJ2-2	TRBV29-1	many	12	CSVGQGHGELFF	TGCAGCGTTGGACAGGGTCACGGGGAGCTGTTTTTT
.	TRBJ1-6	TRBV7-6	few	14	CASSSLQMNSPLHF	TGTGCCAGCAGCTCGTTACAGATGAATTCACCCCTCCACTTT
.	TRBJ1-4	TRBV29-1	many	10	CSVLGQRLFF	TGCAGCGTCCTGGGACAAAGACTGTTTTTT
.	TRBJ1-2	TRBV2	.	17	CASSASWGTPGNYGYTF	TGTGCCAGCAGTGCCAGTTGGGGGACACCGGGGAACTATGGCTACACCTTC
.	TRBJ1-6	TRBV10-3	.	13	CAISDTLRLPLHF	TGTGCCATCAGTGATACTCTCCGGTTACCCCTCCACTTT
TRBD2	TRBJ2-7	TRBV3-1/TRBV3-2	.	15	CASSLQRGGSYEQYF	TGTGCCAGCAGCCTTCAGCGGGGGGGATCCTACGAGCAGTACTTC
.	TRBJ1-3	TRBV3-1/TRBV3-2	few	16	CASSQGTASSGNTIYF	TGTGCCAGCAGCCAAGGGACAGCTAGCTCTGGAAACACCATATATTTT
.	TRBJ2-3	TRBV6-1	.	17	CASSEWGAGDRTDTQYF	TGTGCCAGCAGTGAATGGGGGGCGGGGGACCGCACAGATACGCAGTATTTT
TRBD1	TRBJ1-2	TRBV7-9	.	14	CASSPTGATYGYTF	TGTGCCAGCAGCCCGACAGGGGCGACCTATGGCTACACCTTC
TRBD2	TRBJ2-3	TRBV7-2	.	16	CASSLVGRSGADTQYF	TGTGCCAGCAGCTTAGTGGGGAGAAGCGGGGCAGATACGCAGTATTTT
.	TRBJ1-2	TRBV7-9	.	11	CASSLGDGYTF	TGTGCCAGCAGCCTAGGAGATGGCTACACCTTC
TRBD2	TRBJ2-5	TRBV11-2	.	16	CASSFGVAGVQETQYF	TGTGCCAGCAGCTTCGGGGTAGCGGGGGTCCAAGAGACCCAGTACTTC
TRBD2	TRBJ2-2	TRBV7-9	once	15	CASSLASGGTGELFF	TGTGCCAGCAGCTTGGCTAGCGGGGGAACCGGGGAGCTGTTTTTT
TRBD1	TRBJ1-2	TRBV12-5	once	17	CASGLVSGTGPNYGYTF	TGTGCTAGTGGTTTGGTATCTGGGACAGGGCCTAACTATGGCTACACCTTC
TRBD1	TRBJ1-2	TRBV5-6	.	16	CASSFFSGTGSSGYTF	TGTGCCAGCAGCTTCTTTTCCGGGACAGGGAGCTCTGGCTACACCTTC
TRBD1	TRBJ1-5	TRBV27	.	16	CASSLSNRGSNQPQHF	TGTGCCAGCAGTTTATCCAACAGGGGCAGCAATCAGCCCCAGCATTTT
.	TRBJ2-1	TRBV7-7	.	18	CASSQGQNRGSSYNEQFF	TGTGCCAGCAGTCAAGGCCAGAATAGGGGGAGCTCCTACAATGAGCAGTTCTTC
TRBD1	TRBJ2-7	TRBV7-8	.	17	CASSLTAGQGSLYEQYF	TGTGCCAGCAGCTTAACGGCGGGACAGGGGAGTCTCTACGAGCAGTACTTC
.	TRBJ1-4	TRBV10-3	.	13	CAIRPGQEEKLFF	TGTGCCATCAGGCCGGGACAAGAAGAAAAACTGTTTTTT
TRBD1	TRBJ1-6	TRBV5-1	.	14	CASNPGQGDSPLHF	TGCGCCAGCAATCCGGGACAGGGAGATTCACCCCTCCACTTT
.	TRBJ2-1	TRBV4-3	.	18	CASSQAAWTRLSYNEQFF	TGCGCCAGCAGCCAAGCCGCCTGGACTCGACTCTCCTACAATGAGCAGTTCTTC
.	TRBJ2-6	TRBV3-1/TRBV3-2	.	19	CASSVAVPGEATGANVLTF	TGTGCCAGCAGCGTTGCGGTACCGGGAGAAGCTACTGGGGCCAACGTCCTGACTTTC
TRBD1	TRBJ1-4	TRBV5-6	.	15	CASSLGTGAYEKLFF	TGTGCCAGCAGCTTGGGAACAGGGGCCTATGAAAAACTGTTTTTT
.	TRBJ1-1	TRBV5-1	.	13	CASSFTGDTEAFF	TGCGCCAGCAGCTTCACGGGGGACACTGAAGCTTTCTTT
TRBD1	TRBJ1-2	TRBV19	.	15	CASCPGQGHNYGYTF	TGTGCCAGCTGTCCGGGACAGGGGCACAACTATGGCTACACCTTC
.	TRBJ1-5	TRBV7-2	few	15	CASSLDAGVYQPQHF	TGTGCCAGCAGCTTAGATGCAGGGGTTTATCAGCCCCAGCATTTT
.	TRBJ1-1	TRBV5-1	.	14	CASSLHGGTAEAFF	TGCGCCAGCAGCTTGCATGGGGGGACCGCTGAAGCTTTCTTT
TRBD2	TRBJ2-1	TRBV11-2	.	17	CASKGSGTSGLLNEQFF	TGTGCCAGCAAGGGGTCCGGGACTAGCGGACTCCTCAATGAGCAGTTCTTC
.	TRBJ2-5	TRBV5-8	once	16	CASSLGAGIGQETQYF	TGTGCCAGCAGCTTGGGGGCCGGGATCGGGCAAGAGACCCAGTACTTC